This TCR beta chain emerged from a study of T cell responses to AZD1222 COVID-19 vaccine. Study-level findings and limits: Close to half of all spike-specific TCRs reportedly target regions of the variants that are unmutated. Clonal diversity may have been underestimated in mostly white British donors.

With regard to this clone: What it binds is unknown.

This CDR3 has 12 amino acids. Trimming removed 4 bases at V and 7 bases at J, with 10 bases between. Only in-frame clones appear in the TCRdb table, and some are missing; sequencing was by immunoSEQ multiplex PCR. Counted here are 100,000 to 140,000 clones, about 90% occurring once; the ten biggest clones make up approximately 22%. Sequenced here: peripheral blood, sampled on day 0 of AZD1222 vaccination. The TCR sequence derives from an adult in good health. The chain couples TRBV12-3 or TRBV12-4 to TRBJ1-2; TRBD1 might be the D (6 bases). The CDR3 protein is CASSSPGVGYTF. As DNA, the CDR3 is TGTGCCAGCAGTTCACCAGGGGTTGGCTACACCTTC.